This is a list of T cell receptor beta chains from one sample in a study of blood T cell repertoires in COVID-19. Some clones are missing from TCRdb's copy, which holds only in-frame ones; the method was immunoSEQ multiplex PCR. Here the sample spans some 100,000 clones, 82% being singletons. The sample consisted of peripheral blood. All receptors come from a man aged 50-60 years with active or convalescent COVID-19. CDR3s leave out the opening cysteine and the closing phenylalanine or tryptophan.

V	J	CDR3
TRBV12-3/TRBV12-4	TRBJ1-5	ASSLPGNQPQH
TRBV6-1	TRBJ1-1	ASSEGAGGNTEAF
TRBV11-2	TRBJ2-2	ASSQRTSWLGTGELF
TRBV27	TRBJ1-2	ASSLLQGAYGYT
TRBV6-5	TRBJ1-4	AAGGGGDEKLF
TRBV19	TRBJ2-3	ASSSGTLYTDTQY
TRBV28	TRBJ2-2	ASQTGDHTGELF
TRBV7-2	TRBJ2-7	ASSLQGGLGYEQY
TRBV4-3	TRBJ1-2	ASSRTRSGDSGGYT
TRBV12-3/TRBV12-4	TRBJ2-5	ASRATGLETQY
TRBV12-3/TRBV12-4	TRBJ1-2	ASSFNRNYGYT
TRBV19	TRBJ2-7	ASSPRTGASYEQY
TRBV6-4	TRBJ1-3	ASSERARVTGNTIY
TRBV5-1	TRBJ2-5	ASGSGEPGTQY
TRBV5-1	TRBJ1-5	ASSLQGDNQPQH
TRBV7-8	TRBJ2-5	ASSLNRETQY
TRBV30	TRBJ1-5	AWSPDRVQPQH
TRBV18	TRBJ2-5	ASSPPQLETQY
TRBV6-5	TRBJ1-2	ASSYSTGNYGYT
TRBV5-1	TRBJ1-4	ASRGTGTVNEKLF
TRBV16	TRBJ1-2	ASSQSQLNYGYT
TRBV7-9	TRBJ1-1	ASSLEDPSGF
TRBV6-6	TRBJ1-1	ASSNTGGTEAF
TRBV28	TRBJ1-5	ASSPHGGIYEGQPQH
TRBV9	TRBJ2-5	ASSVNSQETQY
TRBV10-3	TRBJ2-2	AISEDRGSGELF
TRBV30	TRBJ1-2	ARSGGGFYGYT
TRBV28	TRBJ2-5	AGSRGIGTQY
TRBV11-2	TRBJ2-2	ASSFSGGGGGGELF